This TCR beta chain comes out of a study of cytomegalovirus exposure and HLA in healthy donors. The repertoire was sequenced with immunoSEQ multiplex PCR; TCRdb's copy has only in-frame clones and lacks some. Of about 400,000 clones in the sample, 86% are singletons; the top ten hold roughly 0.75%. The germline CDR1 and CDR2 sequences are SNHLY and FYNNEI. The CDR3 length is 15 residues. Germline trimming cut 6 bases from V and 4 bases from J; bases unmatched to any gene: 10. The V call is TRBV2, the J call TRBJ1-2, with TRBD1 identical over 8 bases. The sample taken for sequencing was PBMCs. This TCR derives from a woman aged 18-29 years in good health and CMV-seronegative. DNA for the CDR3: TGTGCCAGCAGGGACCTCAACAGGGGGGTCTATGGCTACACCTTC. Amino acid sequence: CASRDLNRGVYGYTF.